This passage covers 29 T cell receptor beta chains from one sample sequenced in a study of cytomegalovirus exposure and HLA in healthy donors. Clones were sequenced by immunoSEQ multiplex PCR, and TCRdb holds only the in-frame ones, with some missing. The table shows about 160,000 clones, with 90% to 97% occurring only once. Material for sequencing was PBMCs. These receptors were taken from a woman aged 18-35 years in good health and CMV-seronegative.

The chain is built from TRBV11-1 and TRBJ2-1, with 13 bases identical to TRBD2. The CDR3 length is 15 residues. Germline CDR1 is SGHAT and CDR2 is FQDESV (reference sequence). The J segment lost 8 bases and the V segment lost 5 bases, leaving 6 bases of the junction unmatched. CDR3 DNA: TGTGCCAGCAGCCCCGGACTAGCGGGGGAGGATGAGCAGTTCTTC. Translation gives CASSPGLAGEDEQFF.

The chain combines TRBV2 with TRBJ2-7; TRBD2 is a possible D gene (5 bases). Germline-derived CDR1 and CDR2 are SNHLY and FYNNEI. V lost 6 bases and J 4 bases, leaving 10 bases between the germline ends. The CDR3 runs 12 residues. The CDR3 protein is CASRAEGYEQYF. The CDR3 DNA is TGTGCCAGCAGAGCAGAGGGATACGAGCAGTACTTC.

The chain has TRBV4-2 and TRBJ1-5; 10 bases fit TRBD1. Germline lookup yields CDR1 LGHNA and CDR2 YNFKEQ. This CDR3 contains 15 residues. J lost 4 bases, V lost 1 base, and 1 base had no gene match. In DNA form, the CDR3 reads TGTGCCAGCAGCCAAGTGGGACAGGGGAATCAGCCCCAGCATTTT. This encodes CASSQVGQGNQPQHF.

V gene TRBV30 combines with J gene TRBJ1-6; possibly TRBD1 for D (5 bases). Trimming removed 4 bases from V and 0 bases from J, with 16 bases in between. The length of the CDR3 is 17 residues. Looked up from germline, CDR1 is GTSNPN and CDR2 is SVGIG (reference sequence). This CDR3 is CAWTGRRQSSYNSPLHF. The CDR3 coding sequence is TGTGCCTGGACCGGAAGAAGACAGAGCTCCTATAATTCACCCCTCCACTTT.

The chain is built from TRBV7-3 and TRBJ2-7; TRBD1 agrees at 9 bases. CDR1 SGHTA and CDR2 FQGTGA come from the germline V gene. V dropped 5 bases and J dropped 4; count of bases not matched to a gene: 15. CDR3 length: 17 residues. The CDR3, as DNA: TGTGCCAGCAGCCCTTCTCCGACCGGGACAGGGATTTACGAGCAGTACTTC. Residues: CASSPSPTGTGIYEQYF. Drawing the rest from reference TRBV7-3 and TRBJ2-7, the complete variable domain is GAGVSQTPSNKVTEKGKYVELRCDPISGHTALYWYRQSLGQGPEFLIYFQGTGAADDSGLPNDRFFAVRPEGSVSTLKIQRTERGDSAVYLCASSPSPTGTGIYEQYFGPGTRLTVT.

This sequence joins TRBV2 and TRBJ1-5; 7 bases match TRBD1. CDR3 length equals 15 residues. CDR1 and CDR2 from the germline V gene are SNHLY and FYNNEI. Trimming removed 3 bases from V and 4 bases from J; junction bases left unmatched: 6. In nucleotides, the CDR3 is TGTGCCAGCAGTGAGACAGGGACTCCTAATCAGCCCCAGCATTTT. Its protein product is CASSETGTPNQPQHF.

V is TRBV5-4 and J is TRBJ2-7; D is perhaps TRBD2 (6 bases). CDR3 length equals 14 residues. Trimming cost V 2 bases and J 1 base, with 10 bases left between them. Germline lookup yields CDR1 SGHNT and CDR2 YYREEE (reference sequence). The CDR3: CASSFRTTSYEQYF. In nucleotides, the CDR3 is TGTGCCAGCAGCTTTAGGACTACGTCCTACGAGCAGTACTTC. Full variable domain (remainder filled in from reference TRBV5-4 and TRBJ2-7): ETGVTQSPTHLIKTRGQQVTLRCSSQSGHNTVSWYQQALGQGPQFIFQYYREEENGRGNFPPRFSGLQFPNYSSELNVNALELDDSALYLCASSFRTTSYEQYFGPGTRLTVT.

The CDR3 DNA reads TGTGCCAGCTCGCAGAACAGGGAGGGAACTGAAGCTTTCTTT. Its protein product is CASSQNREGTEAFF. The rearrangement uses TRBV18 and TRBJ1-1; the D gene is possibly TRBD1 (6 bases). There are 14 residues in the CDR3. Germline V gives CDR1 KGHSH, CDR2 LQKENI. Between the trimmed V and J ends, which lost 6 bases and 5 bases, there was a span of 16 bases.

This clone was counted once. This chain joins TRBV10-3 and TRBJ1-4; no reliable D call. Germline V gives CDR1 ENHRY, CDR2 SYGVKD. The V end was cut by 6 bases, the J end by 0 bases, with 5 bases between. The CDR3 contains 13 residues. The CDR3, as DNA: TGTGCCATCAGCGGGGCAACTAATGAAAAACTGTTTTTT. Protein sequence: CAISGATNEKLFF.

The chain has TRBV6-1 and TRBJ2-7; TRBD2 aligns across 10 bases. Germline trimming cut 6 bases from V and 4 bases from J; bases unmatched to any gene: 3. CDR3 length: 13 amino acids. Germline V gene sequence: CDR1 MNHNS, CDR2 SASEGT. CDR3 sequence (DNA): TGTGCCAGCAGGTTAGCGGGGGGTTACGAGCAGTACTTC. It is translated as CASRLAGGYEQYF.

A few counts support this clone. The J gene is TRBJ2-5, the V gene TRBV6-5; 9 positions agree with TRBD2. Per germline, CDR1 MNHEY and CDR2 SVGAGI. The CDR3 contains 14 residues. J lost 1 base, V lost 6 bases, and 3 bases had no gene match. The CDR3 here is CASSGTSRQETQYF. For the CDR3, the DNA is TGTGCCAGCAGCGGGACTAGCCGCCAAGAGACCCAGTACTTC.

The chain couples TRBV4-3 to TRBJ2-5; 10 positions match TRBD2. Losses at the gene ends were 3 bases for V and 3 bases for J; bases not matched to a gene: 1. The CDR3 contains 14 residues. CDR1 is LGHNA, CDR2 YSLEER, per germline. CDR3 coding DNA: TGCGCCAGCAGCCACGGACTAGCGGAAGAGACCCAGTACTTC. As protein: CASSHGLAEETQYF.

This clone appeared many times. The genes are TRBV29-1 and TRBJ1-1; D not resolved. V was trimmed by 5 bases and J by 0 bases, leaving 4 bases between them. CDR3 size: 11 residues. Germline V gene lookup returns CDR1 SQVTM and CDR2 ANQGSEA. For the CDR3, the DNA is TGCAGCGTTTTATTGAACACTGAAGCTTTCTTT. This sequence encodes CSVLLNTEAFF. Full variable domain (rest looked up from reference TRBV29-1 and TRBJ1-1): SAVISQKPSRDICQRGTSLTIQCQVDSQVTMMFWYRQQPGQSLTLIATANQGSEATYESGFVIDKFPISRPNLTFSTLTVSNMSPEDSSIYLCSVLLNTEAFFGQGTRLTVV.

The gene calls are TRBV11-2 and TRBJ2-5; possibly TRBD2 for D (5 bases). The V and J ends lost 5 bases and 5 bases respectively, with 12 bases between them. Germline assignment: CDR1 SGHAT and CDR2 FQNNGV. This CDR3 has 13 residues. The CDR3 nucleotides read TGTGCCAGCAGCCGGACTGGTAAGGAGACCCAGTACTTC. This sequence encodes CASSRTGKETQYF.

The rearrangement joins TRBV14 to TRBJ1-4; TRBD1 aligns across 7 bases. The CDR3 sequence is 16 residues long. The V gene's germline CDR1 is SGHDN and CDR2 FVKESK. V was clipped by 4 bases and J by 5 bases; unmatched bases: 10. The CDR3: CASSPRLPGQNEKLFF. The DNA of the CDR3 is TGTGCCAGCAGCCCACGACTCCCGGGACAGAATGAAAAACTGTTTTTT.

Notes on this clone: The same CDR3 is also encoded by other DNA sequences in this sample. The chain is built from TRBV6-5 and TRBJ1-4, with D possibly being TRBD1 (5 bases). Trimming took off 2 bases at V and 8 bases at J, with 12 bases between the two ends. The germline V gene has CDR1 MNHEY and CDR2 SVGAGI. This CDR3 has 14 residues. The CDR3 coding sequence is TGTGCCAGCAGTTACGGCCAGGGTGGGGAAAAACTGTTTTTT. This encodes CASSYGQGGEKLFF.

The chain recombines TRBV4-2 with TRBJ2-6, with D maybe TRBD1 (5 bases). This CDR3 has 18 amino acids. Trimming pared 1 base from V and 2 bases from J, leaving 15 bases between. Germline CDR1 LGHNA, CDR2 YNFKEQ. The DNA for the CDR3 is TGTGCCAGCAGCCAAGTGACGGGCAGGGCAACTGGGGCCAACGTCCTGACTTTC. Its protein product is CASSQVTGRATGANVLTF.

CDR3 DNA sequence: TGTGCCAGCAGCCAAGATGGGAGAGGGAGGTGGGAGACCCAGTACTTC. Translated, it gives CASSQDGRGRWETQYF. The gene calls are TRBV4-2 and TRBJ2-5; possibly TRBD2 for D (6 bases). Germline CDR1 reads LGHNA; CDR2 reads YNFKEQ. V lost 0 bases and J lost 5, with 16 bases in between. The CDR3 extends over 16 amino acids.

In its sample, this clone was seen once. The genes are TRBV27 and TRBJ2-7, with 8 bases that match TRBD1. CDR1 MNHEY and CDR2 SMNVEV come from the germline V gene (reference sequence). This CDR3 is 15 amino acids long. J gave up 4 bases and V 0 bases, and 5 bases lay outside the gene matches. The CDR3 bases are TGTGCCAGCAGTTTATCGCTGGGGACAGGTTACGAGCAGTACTTC. As protein: CASSLSLGTGYEQYF.

This clone was recorded only once. V gene TRBV18 combines with J gene TRBJ2-1, with D perhaps TRBD2 (5 bases). CDR1 KGHSH and CDR2 LQKENI come from the germline V gene. V lost 0 bases and J 9 bases, leaving 9 bases between the germline ends. This CDR3 is 13 amino acids long. The CDR3 region has the DNA TGTGCCAGCTCACCACCGTGGGAGTCTGAGCAGTTCTTC. Protein: CASSPPWESEQFF.

V usage is TRBV4-1 and J usage is TRBJ2-5, with D perhaps matching TRBD2 (6 bases). The V end was cut by 4 bases, the J end by 4 bases, with 16 bases between. The CDR3 has 15 amino acids. Germline assignment: CDR1 MGHRA and CDR2 YSYEKL. CDR3 loop: CASSPSGRWLETQYF. In DNA, the CDR3 is TGCGCCAGCAGCCCAAGCGGGCGGTGGTTAGAGACCCAGTACTTC.

The chain recombines TRBV7-3 with TRBJ2-3, with 11 bases lining up with TRBD1. Trimming took 4 bases from V and 4 from J; bases not matched to a gene: 4. Germline V gives CDR1 SGHTA, CDR2 FQGTGA. This CDR3 comprises 15 residues. In DNA, the CDR3 is TGTGCCAGCAGCTCGGGACAGGGGGGGGCAGATACGCAGTATTTT. It specifies CASSSGQGGADTQYF.

This chain uses TRBV7-9 with TRBJ2-7; the match to TRBD2 covers 9 bases. This CDR3 has 15 amino acids. Germline V CDR1 and CDR2: SEHNR, FQNEAQ (reference sequence). V was clipped by 1 base and J by 2 bases; unmatched bases: 3. Here the CDR3 reads CASSLVSGGPYEQYF. The CDR3 nucleotides are TGTGCCAGCAGCTTAGTAAGCGGGGGGCCCTACGAGCAGTACTTC.

V and J are TRBV7-2 and TRBJ1-5, with 8 bases lining up with TRBD1. The ends lost 5 bases at V and 7 bases at J; junction bases unmatched: 7. Germline loops: CDR1 SGHTA, CDR2 FQGNSA. CDR3 length: 14 residues. In DNA, the CDR3 is TGTGCCAGCAGCCAGGACAGGGAAAGGCAGCCCCAGCATTTT. Its translation is CASSQDRERQPQHF.

The V and J genes are TRBV19 and TRBJ2-7; 8 bases are shared with TRBD1. CDR3 length: 14 amino acids. V lost 5 bases, J lost 6 bases, and 9 bases stayed unmatched. The germline gives CDR1 LNHDA, CDR2 SQIVND (reference sequence). This CDR3 is CASSAGTGPGEQYF. In DNA, the CDR3 is TGTGCCAGTAGTGCCGGGACAGGCCCTGGCGAGCAGTACTTC.

V usage is TRBV4-1 and J usage is TRBJ2-1; D is ambiguous. There are 13 residues in the CDR3. CDR1 is MGHRA, CDR2 YSYEKL, per germline. V was shortened by 4 bases and J by 4 bases, with 8 bases between the two germline ends. CDR3 in DNA: TGCGCCAGCAGCCGACTGACTTACAATGAGCAGTTCTTC. It translates to CASSRLTYNEQFF.

This rearrangement joins TRBV6-1 to TRBJ2-5; the match to TRBD2 covers 13 bases. Losses at the gene ends were 4 bases for V and 5 bases for J; bases not matched to a gene: 4. CDR3 size: 15 residues. Germline CDR1 is MNHNS and CDR2 is SASEGT. Written as DNA, the CDR3 is TGTGCCAGCAGTGGGACTAGCGGGGGATATGAGACCCAGTACTTC. This sequence encodes CASSGTSGGYETQYF.

The J gene is TRBJ1-2, the V gene TRBV2; weak D call: TRBD1 (6 bases). This CDR3 region has 14 residues. V was trimmed by 3 bases and J by 7 bases, leaving 15 bases between them. The germline gives CDR1 SNHLY, CDR2 FYNNEI. This chain's CDR3 is CASSDGQRPGGYTF. The CDR3 DNA reads as TGTGCCAGCAGTGACGGACAGCGCCCGGGTGGCTACACCTTC.

The chain links TRBV7-9 to TRBJ2-7; 7 bases align to TRBD1. V was clipped by 5 bases and J by 6 bases; unmatched bases: 10. Germline loops: CDR1 SEHNR, CDR2 FQNEAQ (reference sequence). CDR3 size: 14 residues. The chain's CDR3 is CASSLQGSAGEQYF. The CDR3 bases are TGTGCCAGCAGCCTACAGGGGTCAGCCGGCGAGCAGTACTTC.